In this sample, the clone carrying this T cell receptor (beta chain) turned up many times. This record comes from a study of T cells in Graves' hyperthyroidism and ophthalmopathy. Amplified TCR beta CDR3 regions came from RNA transcripts. An initial round of RT-PCR targeting the TCR CDR3 relied on the HTBI primer set. TCRdb redid the calling of the multiplex PCR reads with MiXCR, one entry per CDR3 protein. The sample has around 560,000 distinct CDR3 sequences; over 15% are singletons. This receptor was identified in a woman aged 18-30 years with Graves' hyperthyroidism. Source material: blood.

The CDR3 reads CAISENSGSSYNEQFF. Here the CDR3 DNA reads TGTGCCATCAGTGAGAATTCGGGTAGCTCCTACAATGAGCAGTTCTTC. The chain carries TRBV10-3 and TRBJ2-1; no firm D call. The CDR3 has 16 amino acids. The germline V and J ends were trimmed by 2 bases and 0 bases, with 11 bases remaining between them. CDR1 and CDR2 (germline): ENHRY, SYGVKD.